Listed here are 32 T cell receptor beta chains from one sample, sequenced in a study of cytomegalovirus exposure and HLA in healthy donors. Primers for the PCR totalled 60 Vbeta and 13 Jbeta. This table comes from immunoSEQ multiplex PCR, and its TCRdb copy is limited to in-frame clones, with some not included. The sample contains 100,000 to 150,000 clones, less than 80% of which appear only once. Sequenced: PBMCs. Receptors originate from a female donor in good health and CMV-seropositive.

The V and J genes are TRBV4-1 and TRBJ2-7; D gene unclear. Trimming removed 0 bases at V and 2 bases at J, with 14 bases between. This CDR3 is 16 amino acids long. Germline V gene data show CDR1 as MGHRA and CDR2 as YSYEKL. The CDR3 nucleotides read TGCGCCAGCAGCCAAGATACGTCGTTGAGCCCCTACGAGCAGTACTTC. Translating gives CASSQDTSLSPYEQYF.

CDR3 amino acids: CASSQGRQGFYEQYF. CDR3 bases: TGTGCCAGCAGCCAAGGAAGACAGGGTTTCTACGAGCAGTACTTC. V is TRBV14 and J is TRBJ2-7, with 7 bases identical to TRBD1. CDR1 is SGHDN and CDR2 is FVKESK in the germline V gene. This CDR3 has 15 residues. The J segment lost 3 bases and the V segment lost 1 base, leaving 6 bases of the junction unmatched.

This clone was recorded once. The chain is built from TRBV6-1 and TRBJ2-2; D unclear. This CDR3 spans 15 amino acids. Germline V CDR1 and CDR2: MNHNS, SASEGT. Deletions cut 6 bases from V and 5 bases from J, with 16 bases between. CDR3 region: CASSPTWSSTGELFF. The CDR3 DNA is TGTGCCAGCAGCCCTACCTGGAGCTCAACCGGGGAGCTGTTTTTT.

The chain employs TRBV5-4 and TRBJ1-1; 10 bases are shared with TRBD1. This CDR3 is 15 amino acids long. V was pared by 4 bases and J by 6 bases, with 9 bases of the junction left unmatched. Germline lookup yields CDR1 SGHNT and CDR2 YYREEE (reference sequence). The CDR3: CASSHDGQGDAEAFF. The CDR3 nucleotides read TGTGCCAGCAGCCACGATGGACAGGGGGACGCTGAAGCTTTCTTT.

This rearrangement joins TRBV9 to TRBJ1-3; D uncertain. This CDR3 contains 15 residues. Germline CDR1 and CDR2: SGDLS and YYNGEE. Trimming stripped 5 bases from V and 4 bases from J, with 16 bases between. CDR3 loop: CASSNGRGKGNTIYF. DNA of the CDR3: TGTGCCAGCAGTAACGGACGAGGGAAGGGAAACACCATATATTTT. Looking up the rest from reference TRBV9 and TRBJ1-3 gives the full variable domain: DSGVTQTPKHLITATGQRVTLRCSPRSGDLSVYWYQQSLDQGLQFLIQYYNGEERAKGNILERFSAQQFPDLHSELNLSSLELGDSALYFCASSNGRGKGNTIYFGEGSWLTVV.

The chain links TRBV7-9 to TRBJ2-3; 11 positions match TRBD2. Trimming took 2 bases from V and 2 from J; bases not matched to a gene: 6. There are 17 residues in the CDR3. The V gene's germline CDR1 is SEHNR and CDR2 FQNEAQ (reference sequence). The CDR3 loop reads CASSLIGTSGYTDTQYF. DNA for the CDR3: TGTGCCAGCAGCTTAATCGGGACTAGCGGCTACACAGATACGCAGTATTTT.

This chain joins TRBV7-8 and TRBJ1-3, with D maybe TRBD1 (5 bases). V shed 1 base and J shed 0 bases, with 10 bases lying between them. Per the germline V gene, CDR1 is SGHVS and CDR2 is FQNEAQ. The CDR3 spans 16 residues. The CDR3 is CASSLGDSLSGNTIYF. CDR3 DNA: TGTGCCAGCAGCTTAGGAGACAGCCTCTCTGGAAACACCATATATTTT.

This chain links TRBV6-5 with TRBJ2-7; 7 bases line up with TRBD1. V shed 2 bases, J shed 2 bases, and the junction held 6 bases outside the gene matches. Germline CDR1 and CDR2: MNHEY and SVGAGI. The CDR3 runs to 15 residues. CDR3 in amino acids: CASSYRTGKPYEQYF. The CDR3 DNA is TGTGCCAGCAGTTACAGGACAGGAAAACCCTACGAGCAGTACTTC.

This rearrangement joins TRBV28 to TRBJ2-7; D is perhaps TRBD2 (6 bases). Germline loops: CDR1 MDHEN, CDR2 SYDVKM. The CDR3 totals 16 residues. Trimming left V 6 bases short and J 3 bases short, with 21 bases between. The CDR3 DNA reads TGTGCCAGCAGCCTAACGCGGGGCTTGGAGAACTACGAGCAGTACTTC. Encoded protein: CASSLTRGLENYEQYF. Filled out from reference TRBV28 and TRBJ2-7, the complete variable domain reads DVKVTQSSRYLVKRTGEKVFLECVQDMDHENMFWYRQDPGLGLRLIYFSYDVKMKEKGDIPEGYSVSREKKERFSLILESASTNQTSMYLCASSLTRGLENYEQYFGPGTRLTVT.

This clone was detected a few times. The chain uses TRBV6-1 and TRBJ2-7, with D tentatively TRBD2 (5 bases). CDR1 and CDR2 (germline): MNHNS, SASEGT. Between the trimmed V and J ends, which lost 0 bases and 2 bases, there was a span of 11 bases. The CDR3 length is 15 residues. CDR3 in DNA: TGTGCCAGCAGTGAAGCTGGGCGGAGGCCCTACGAGCAGTACTTC. It codes for CASSEAGRRPYEQYF.

Only one count was recorded for this clone. V and J are TRBV5-5 and TRBJ1-3; D gene ambiguous. This CDR3 has 14 amino acids. Trimming shortened V by 0 bases and J by 0 bases, and 4 bases separated the two germline ends. In germline, CDR1 is SGHKS, CDR2 YYEKEE (reference sequence). CDR3 bases: TGTGCCAGCAGCTTGGTTAGCTCTGGAAACACCATATATTTT. Protein sequence: CASSLVSSGNTIYF.

V gene TRBV7-9 combines with J gene TRBJ1-6, with no clear D. The length of the CDR3 is 14 residues. The V end was cut by 2 bases, the J end by 9 bases, with 11 bases between. Germline-derived CDR1 and CDR2 are SEHNR and FQNEAQ (reference sequence). The CDR3, as DNA: TGTGCCAGCAGCTTAAGTACAGCCGTTTCACCCCTCCACTTT. Amino acid sequence: CASSLSTAVSPLHF.

The chain recombines TRBV5-5 with TRBJ1-3, with 7 bases that match TRBD1. CDR1 and CDR2 from the germline V gene are SGHKS and YYEKEE (reference sequence). V lost 4 bases and J lost 3; bases outside the gene matches: 10. CDR3 length: 16 residues. The CDR3 sequence is CASSRFTGDGGNTIYF. CDR3 nucleotide sequence: TGTGCCAGCAGCCGGTTTACAGGGGACGGTGGAAACACCATATATTTT.

In this sample, this clone turned up a few times. The J gene is TRBJ1-1, the V gene TRBV28, with 8 nucleotides matching TRBD1. Germline values: CDR1 MDHEN, CDR2 SYDVKM. V lost 6 bases to trimming and J lost 8 bases; unmatched junction nucleotides: 11. CDR3 length: 14 residues. CDR3 amino acids: CASSPPSDREEAFF. In nucleotides, the CDR3 is TGTGCCAGCAGCCCCCCTTCGGACAGGGAAGAAGCTTTCTTT.

The rearrangement joins TRBV19 to TRBJ1-1; TRBD1 matches 9 bases. Looked up from germline, CDR1 is LNHDA and CDR2 is SQIVND (reference sequence). This CDR3 region has 16 residues. The ends lost 1 base at V and 4 bases at J; junction bases unmatched: 7. CDR3 sequence: CASSIGSTGGRTEAFF. The CDR3 nucleotides read TGTGCCAGTAGTATAGGGTCTACAGGGGGCCGCACTGAAGCTTTCTTT.

The gene calls are TRBV28 and TRBJ1-2; TRBD1 is a possible D gene (5 bases). The CDR3 has 13 residues. Germline CDR1 is MDHEN and CDR2 is SYDVKM. The ends were cut back, 7 bases at V and 4 bases at J, with 13 bases in the middle. The CDR3 DNA sequence: TGTGCCAGCAACGTAGACAGCCTCTATGGCTACACCTTC. Protein product: CASNVDSLYGYTF.

The CDR3 DNA reads TGTGCCACCAGCAGAGAGGCCGTGATATCTGGAAACACCATATATTTT. Its translation: CATSREAVISGNTIYF. The chain employs TRBV15 and TRBJ1-3; unclear D gene. CDR1 is LNHNV, CDR2 YYDKDF, per germline (reference sequence). This CDR3 spans 16 amino acids. Trimming pared 0 bases from V and 1 base from J, leaving 10 bases between. The entire variable domain, with the rest obtained from reference TRBV15 and TRBJ1-3, is as follows: DAMVIQNPRYQVTQFGKPVTLSCSQTLNHNVMYWYQQKSSQAPKLLFHYYDKDFNNEADTPDNFQSRRPNTSFCFLDIRSPGLGDTAMYLCATSREAVISGNTIYFGEGSWLTVV.

The gene calls are TRBV18 and TRBJ2-7, with a tentative D call TRBD1 (6 bases). Between the trimmed V and J ends, which lost 3 bases and 5 bases, there was a span of 11 bases. The germline CDR1 and CDR2 sequences are KGHSH and LQKENI. The CDR3 loop spans 13 amino acids. CDR3 loop: CASSPRTENEQYF. As DNA, the CDR3 is TGTGCCAGCTCACCTAGGACAGAGAACGAGCAGTACTTC.

The count of this clone is one. The V gene is TRBV18, the J gene TRBJ2-5; 12 bases map to TRBD2. Germline trimming cut 1 base from V and 1 base from J; bases unmatched to any gene: 4. Germline V gene sequence: CDR1 KGHSH, CDR2 LQKENI. This CDR3 contains 17 residues. CDR3 residues: CASSPQGLAGTQETQYF. The DNA for the CDR3 is TGTGCCAGCTCACCACAGGGACTAGCGGGCACCCAAGAGACCCAGTACTTC.

This chain uses TRBV21-1 with TRBJ2-7; the table's D call of TRBD1 was not tested on the DNA. TRBV21-1 is listed as a pseudogene. CDR3 length equals 14 residues. CDR3 sequence (DNA): TGTGCCAGCAGCAAAGAAAGGAAGGGGTACGAGCAGTACTTC. Encoded protein: CASSKERKGYEQYF.

The chain couples TRBV11-2 to TRBJ2-7, with D possibly TRBD2 on 6 matching bases. CDR3 length: 16 residues. CDR1 is SGHAT and CDR2 is FQNNGV in the germline V gene. Trimming took 4 bases from V and 1 from J, leaving 17 bases between them. DNA for the CDR3: TGTGCCAGCAGCTCCCGTCATGGAGGGCTATCCTACGAGCAGTACTTC. As protein: CASSSRHGGLSYEQYF.

The chain carries TRBV5-1 and TRBJ2-4; the match to TRBD2 covers 7 bases. This CDR3 is built from 14 residues. Germline CDR1 SGHRS, CDR2 YFSETQ. J gave up 6 bases and V 0 bases, and 3 bases lay outside the gene matches. The CDR3 DNA is TGCGCCAGCAGCTTGGCGGCTAGCGGAAACATTCAGTACTTC. Translated: CASSLAASGNIQYF.

This chain's CDR3 is CASSSQGGASPGLFF. The DNA of the CDR3 is TGTGCCAGCAGTTCCCAAGGGGGAGCCTCTCCTGGCCTGTTTTTT. The chain is built from TRBV27 and TRBJ2-2, with D perhaps TRBD1 (6 bases). Trimming left V 4 bases short and J 14 bases short, with 23 bases between. Germline V gene sequence: CDR1 MNHEY, CDR2 SMNVEV (reference sequence). The length of the CDR3 is 15 residues.

The chain recombines TRBV13 with TRBJ2-7, with TRBD2 as a possible D gene (6 bases). Germline V gene lookup returns CDR1 PRHDT and CDR2 FYEKMQ (reference sequence). The CDR3 loop spans 13 amino acids. V was cut by 3 bases and J by 5 bases, with 11 bases left in between. CDR3: CASSFRKRDEQYF. The CDR3, as DNA: TGTGCCAGCAGCTTCCGTAAGCGGGACGAGCAGTACTTC.

The chain carries TRBV6-5 and TRBJ2-4; the match to TRBD1 covers 8 bases. The CDR3 runs to 15 residues. Germline CDR1 reads MNHEY; CDR2 reads SVGAGI. The V and J ends lost 0 bases and 4 bases, in that order; junction bases with no gene match: 2. This CDR3 reads CASSYSRTGKNIQYF. The CDR3 coding sequence is TGTGCCAGCAGTTACTCCCGGACAGGGAAAAACATTCAGTACTTC.

This clone was seen a few times. The J gene is TRBJ1-4, the V gene TRBV5-1, with D maybe TRBD1 (5 bases). Germline V lookup: CDR1 SGHRS, CDR2 YFSETQ. The CDR3 has 15 residues. Trimming shortened V by 1 base and J by 5 bases, and 12 bases separated the two germline ends. The CDR3 sequence: CASSLLVGGNEKLFF. The CDR3 coding sequence is TGCGCCAGCAGCTTGCTAGTTGGGGGGAATGAAAAACTGTTTTTT.

This chain connects TRBV5-1 to TRBJ1-1; 11 nucleotides align to TRBD1. The CDR3 contains 17 residues. The trim removed 4 bases at V and 3 bases at J, leaving 11 bases unmatched. CDR1 and CDR2 (germline): SGHRS, YFSETQ. The CDR3 sequence: CASSQVGQGVRDTEAFF. CDR3 in DNA: TGCGCCAGCAGCCAAGTGGGACAGGGGGTCCGGGACACTGAAGCTTTCTTT.

This chain joins TRBV7-8 and TRBJ2-7; D gene uncertain. V lost 4 bases to trimming and J lost 4 bases, with 5 bases between them. There are 11 residues in the CDR3. The germline gives CDR1 SGHVS, CDR2 FQNEAQ. The CDR3 loop is CASSYEYEQYF. As DNA, the CDR3 is TGTGCCAGCAGCTACGAGTACGAGCAGTACTTC.

This clone was observed a handful of times. The chain has TRBV6-5 and TRBJ1-6, with 9 bases lining up with TRBD1. This CDR3 is 15 amino acids long. J lost 6 bases, V lost 7 bases, and 7 bases had no gene match. The V gene's germline CDR1 is MNHEY and CDR2 SVGAGI. CDR3 amino acids: CASKLQGAGNSPLHF. CDR3 nucleotide sequence: TGTGCCAGCAAGCTACAGGGGGCTGGTAATTCACCCCTCCACTTT.

The chain recombines TRBV29-1 with TRBJ1-5; 9 nucleotides match TRBD1. The germline CDR1 and CDR2 sequences are SQVTM and ANQGSEA. The CDR3 consists of 20 residues. With 0 bases clipped from V and 0 bases from J, the junction kept 15 bases outside the gene matches. The CDR3 is CSVEDSRRGQGFRSNQPQHF. The CDR3 DNA sequence: TGCAGCGTTGAAGATTCCCGCCGGGGACAGGGTTTCCGTAGCAATCAGCCCCAGCATTTT.

J is TRBJ1-2 and V is TRBV28; D is possibly TRBD1 (6 bases). Between the trimmed V and J ends, which lost 6 bases and 4 bases, there was a span of 15 bases. This CDR3 comprises 14 residues. Germline V CDR1 and CDR2: MDHEN, SYDVKM. The CDR3 nucleotides read TGTGCCAGCAGCTTCCCGACAGGCCCCTATGGCTACACCTTC. Translating it yields CASSFPTGPYGYTF.

The CDR3 DNA reads as TGTGCCAGTAGTGCCGGGACTCACGGGGAGCAGTACTTC. It yields the protein CASSAGTHGEQYF. J is TRBJ2-7 and V is TRBV19; D is perhaps TRBD2 (6 bases). The V end lost 5 bases, the J end lost 7 bases, and 15 bases lay between the germline ends. The germline gives CDR1 LNHDA, CDR2 SQIVND (reference sequence). The CDR3 runs 13 residues.